These 6 T cell receptor beta chains share one sample of origin, sequenced in a study of patients and donors after allogeneic stem cell transplantation. TCRdb re-called the RT-PCR reads through MiXCR, storing one row per CDR3 protein. The sample yields about 39,000 distinct CDR3 sequences, over 25% seen once. Sequenced sample: blood, either unsorted or a sorted T cell fraction (not recorded which). These receptors were taken from a human donor who was either an allogeneic HSCT recipient or a stem cell or donor lymphocyte infusion donor (not recorded which). It is not recorded whose cells these are; they may come from a transplant donor.

This clonotype was recorded at least ten times. V is TRBV12-3 or TRBV12-4 and J is TRBJ1-5; 7 nucleotides align to TRBD1. The ends lost 6 bases at V and 0 bases at J; junction bases unmatched: 5. This CDR3 spans 15 amino acids. This CDR3 reads CASSSDRVSNQPQHF. Here the CDR3 DNA reads TGTGCCAGCAGCTCCGACAGGGTTAGCAATCAGCCCCAGCATTTT.

This clonotype turned up a few times. V and J are TRBV19 and TRBJ1-1, with D uncertain. V lost 0 bases to trimming and J lost 6 bases, with 11 bases between them. CDR3 length: 14 residues. Looked up from germline, CDR1 is LNHDA and CDR2 is SQIVND (reference sequence). The CDR3 spells CASSIDKLFAEAFF. The CDR3 DNA sequence: TGTGCCAGTAGTATAGATAAGCTTTTCGCTGAAGCTTTCTTT.

The J gene is TRBJ2-7, the V gene TRBV10-3, with 10 bases identical to TRBD1. CDR1 and CDR2 from the germline V gene are ENHRY and SYGVKD. This CDR3 is 15 amino acids long. After removal of 2 bases from V and 2 bases from J, the junction contained 3 bases not matched to a gene. This CDR3 is CAISETGQGAYEQYF. The CDR3 DNA is TGTGCCATCAGTGAGACTGGACAGGGGGCCTACGAGCAGTACTTC.

This clonotype was picked up many times. This chain connects TRBV5-1 to TRBJ1-2; 9 nucleotides line up with TRBD1. CDR1 is SGHRS, CDR2 YFSETQ, per germline. There are 15 residues in the CDR3. V shed 0 bases and J 2 bases; nucleotides not matched to a gene: 2. The CDR3 protein is CASSLEGQGNYGYTF. Here the CDR3 DNA reads TGCGCCAGCAGCTTGGAGGGACAGGGAAACTATGGCTACACCTTC.

The genes are TRBV7-2 and TRBJ2-3, with D tentatively TRBD1 or TRBD2 (6 bases each). V gave up 0 bases and J gave up 6 bases, with 13 bases separating them. This CDR3 region has 15 residues. Germline V CDR1 and CDR2: SGHTA, FQGNSA. In DNA, the CDR3 is TGTGCCAGCAGCTTAGCGGGGGCGGGGTGGGATACGCAGTATTTT. As protein: CASSLAGAGWDTQYF.

This chain joins TRBV6-1 and TRBJ1-5, with 7 bases lining up with TRBD1. The CDR3 is 16 residues long. Germline V gene lookup returns CDR1 MNHNS and CDR2 SASEGT. The V gene end was trimmed by 0 bases and the J gene end by 7 bases; junction bases not matched to a gene: 9. In DNA form, the CDR3 reads TGTGCCAGCAGTGAAGCAGTCAGGGGGATCGGGCAGCCCCAGCATTTT. As protein: CASSEAVRGIGQPQHF.